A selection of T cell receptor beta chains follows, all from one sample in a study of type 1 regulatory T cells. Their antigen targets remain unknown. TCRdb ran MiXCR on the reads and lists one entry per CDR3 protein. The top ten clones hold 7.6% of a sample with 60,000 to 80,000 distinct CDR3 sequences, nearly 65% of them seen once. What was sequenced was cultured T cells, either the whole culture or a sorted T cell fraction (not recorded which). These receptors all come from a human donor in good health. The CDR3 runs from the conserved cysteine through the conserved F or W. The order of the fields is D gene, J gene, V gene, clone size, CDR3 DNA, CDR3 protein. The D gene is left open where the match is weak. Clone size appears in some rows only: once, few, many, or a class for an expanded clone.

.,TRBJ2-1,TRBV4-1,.,TGCGCCAGCAGCCAATCGAGGGAGCAGTTCTTC,CASSQSREQFF
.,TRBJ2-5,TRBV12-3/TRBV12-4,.,TGTGCCAGCGGACCAGGGGTGTCCGGAGAGACCCAGTACTTC,CASGPGVSGETQYF
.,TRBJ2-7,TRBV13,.,TGTGCCAGCAGCTCCCGGGACTTCCATCCGGGGGAGCAGTACTTC,CASSSRDFHPGEQYF
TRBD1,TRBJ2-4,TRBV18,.,TGTGCCAGCTCTCCCATGGGACAGATAGCCAAAAACATTCAGTACTTC,CASSPMGQIAKNIQYF
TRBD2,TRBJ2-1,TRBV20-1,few,TGCAGTGCTAGTACAGGACGGGGGGGTGGTGAGCAGTTCTTC,CSASTGRGGGEQFF
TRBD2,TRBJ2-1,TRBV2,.,TGTGCCAGCAGTGATAGGGGGACTAGTTTCTACAATGAGCAGTTCTTC,CASSDRGTSFYNEQFF
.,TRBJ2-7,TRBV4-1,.,TGCGCCAGCAGCCAAGGGTGGGACCTGGGCGAGCAGTACTTC,CASSQGWDLGEQYF
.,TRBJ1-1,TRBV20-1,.,TGCAGTGCTAGAGATCCCAGGGCGAACACTGAAGCTTTCTTT,CSARDPRANTEAFF
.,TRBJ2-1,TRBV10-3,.,TGTGCCATCAGTGAAGCGTCCAACAATGAGCAGTTCTTC,CAISEASNNEQFF
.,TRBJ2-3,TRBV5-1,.,TGCGCCAGCAGCTTCGGCGGGTCTAGCACAGATACGCAGTATTTT,CASSFGGSSTDTQYF
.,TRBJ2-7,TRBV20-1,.,TGCAGTGCTAGGGGGGGGCAGGGGCACCTGGGAGAGCAGTACTTC,CSARGGQGHLGEQYF
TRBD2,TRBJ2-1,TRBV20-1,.,TGCAGTGCTAGGGTCGGTTCGGCTAGCGGACACAATGAGCAGTTCTTC,CSARVGSASGHNEQFF
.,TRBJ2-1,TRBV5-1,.,TGCGCCAGCAGCTTAGGCGAAAGAATGGGATCCTACAATGAGCAGTTCTTC,CASSLGERMGSYNEQFF
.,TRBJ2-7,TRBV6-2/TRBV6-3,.,TGTGCCAGCCAGCGGACGAACGAGCAGTACTTC,CASQRTNEQYF
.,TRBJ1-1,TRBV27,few,TGTGCCAGCAAAGGGGAAGCTTTCTTT,CASKGEAFF
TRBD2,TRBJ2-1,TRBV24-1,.,TGTGCCACCAGTGACGGACCTAGCGGGGGGAATGAGCAGTTCTTC,CATSDGPSGGNEQFF
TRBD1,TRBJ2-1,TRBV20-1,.,TGCAGTGCTCTGGGACAGGGAGGTGATGAGCAGTTCTTC,CSALGQGGDEQFF
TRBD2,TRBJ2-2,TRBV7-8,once,TGTGCCAGCAGCTTAGCGGCGGGAGACACCGGGGAGCTGTTTTTT,CASSLAAGDTGELFF
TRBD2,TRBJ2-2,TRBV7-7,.,TGTGCCAGCAGCTCGGGACTAGCGGGAGTTTCCGGGGAGCTGTTTTTT,CASSSGLAGVSGELFF
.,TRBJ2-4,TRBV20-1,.,TGCAGTGCTAGAGTCCAGGGGGGAAACATTCAGTACTTC,CSARVQGGNIQYF
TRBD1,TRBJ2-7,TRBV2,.,TGTGCCAGCAGTGCGATGGACAGGGCCCGTCCCTACGAGCAGTACTTC,CASSAMDRARPYEQYF
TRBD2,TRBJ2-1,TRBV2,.,TGTGCCAGCAGTGGGGGACTAGCGCGAACAGGGGGGTTCTTC,CASSGGLARTGGFF
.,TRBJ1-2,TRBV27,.,TGTGCCAGCAGGAAAGACGCTAACTATGGCTACACCTTC,CASRKDANYGYTF
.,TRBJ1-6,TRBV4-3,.,TGCGCCAGCAGCCAGGTCCAGAATTCACCCCTCCACTTT,CASSQVQNSPLHF
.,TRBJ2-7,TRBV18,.,TGTGCCAGCTCACCGGGCAGGGCGCGTGAGCAGTACTTC,CASSPGRAREQYF
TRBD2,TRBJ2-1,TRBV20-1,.,TGCAGTGCTAGTCGACTAGCGGGAGGGTACAATGAGCAGTTCTTC,CSASRLAGGYNEQFF
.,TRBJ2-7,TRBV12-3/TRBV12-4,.,TGTGCCAGCAGTCCAGGGGACACTACCTACGAGCAGTACTTC,CASSPGDTTYEQYF
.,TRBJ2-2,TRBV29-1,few,TGCAGCGCGAAGGGCGTAAAAGTGGGCACCGGGGAGCTGTTTTTT,CSAKGVKVGTGELFF
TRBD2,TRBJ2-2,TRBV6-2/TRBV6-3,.,TGTGCCAGCAGCATGCTAGCGGGAGTTTTCGGGGGGCTGTTTTTT,CASSMLAGVFGGLFF